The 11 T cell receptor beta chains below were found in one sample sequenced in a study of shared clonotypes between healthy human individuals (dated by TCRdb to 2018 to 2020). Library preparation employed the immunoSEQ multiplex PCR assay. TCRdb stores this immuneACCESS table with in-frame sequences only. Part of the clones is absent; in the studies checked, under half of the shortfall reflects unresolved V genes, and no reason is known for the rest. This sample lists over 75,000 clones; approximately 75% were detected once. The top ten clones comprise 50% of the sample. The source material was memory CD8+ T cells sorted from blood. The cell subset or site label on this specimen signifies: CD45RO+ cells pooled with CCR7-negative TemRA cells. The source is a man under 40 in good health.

The CDR3 reads CASSLNLAGGYNEQFF. CDR3 DNA sequence: TGCGCCAGCAGCTTGAATTTAGCGGGAGGCTACAATGAGCAGTTCTTC. The chain is built from TRBV5-1 and TRBJ2-1, with TRBD2 identical over 10 bases. Germline assignment: CDR1 SGHRS and CDR2 YFSETQ. The CDR3 sequence is 16 residues long. V was clipped by 1 base and J by 3 bases; unmatched bases: 4.

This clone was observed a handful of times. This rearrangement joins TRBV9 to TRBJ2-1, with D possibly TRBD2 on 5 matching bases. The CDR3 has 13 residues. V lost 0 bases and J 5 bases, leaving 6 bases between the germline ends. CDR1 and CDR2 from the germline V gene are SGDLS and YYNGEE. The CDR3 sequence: CASSVVGDNEQFF. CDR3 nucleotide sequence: TGTGCCAGCAGCGTAGTCGGGGACAATGAGCAGTTCTTC.

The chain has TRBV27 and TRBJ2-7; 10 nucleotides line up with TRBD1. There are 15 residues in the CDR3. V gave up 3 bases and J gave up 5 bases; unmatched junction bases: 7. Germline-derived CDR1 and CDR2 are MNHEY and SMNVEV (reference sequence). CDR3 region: CASSFRQGAIDEQYF. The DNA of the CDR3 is TGTGCCAGCAGTTTCCGACAGGGGGCGATCGACGAGCAGTACTTC.

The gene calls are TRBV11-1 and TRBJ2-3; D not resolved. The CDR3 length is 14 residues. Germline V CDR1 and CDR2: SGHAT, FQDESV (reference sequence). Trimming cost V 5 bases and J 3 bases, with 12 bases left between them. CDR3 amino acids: CASSPAGWTDTQYF. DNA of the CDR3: TGTGCCAGCAGCCCCGCCGGATGGACAGATACGCAGTATTTT.

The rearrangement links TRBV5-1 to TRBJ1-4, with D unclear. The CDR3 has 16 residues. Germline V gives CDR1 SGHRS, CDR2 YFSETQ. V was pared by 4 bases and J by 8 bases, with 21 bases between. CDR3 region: CASSPRRGPTNEKLFF. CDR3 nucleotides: TGCGCCAGCAGCCCGAGGAGAGGGCCGACAAACGAAAAACTGTTTTTT.

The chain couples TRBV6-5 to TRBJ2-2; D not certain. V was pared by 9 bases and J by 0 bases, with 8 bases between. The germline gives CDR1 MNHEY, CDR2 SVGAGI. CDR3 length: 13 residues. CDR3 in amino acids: CARRFANTGELFF. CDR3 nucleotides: TGTGCCAGGAGATTCGCGAACACCGGGGAGCTGTTTTTT.

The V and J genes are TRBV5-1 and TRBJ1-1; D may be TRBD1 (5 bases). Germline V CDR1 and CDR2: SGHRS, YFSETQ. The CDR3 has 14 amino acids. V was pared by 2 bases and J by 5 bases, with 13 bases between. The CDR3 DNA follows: TGCGCCAGCAGCTTAAATCAGGGAAGTACTGAAGCTTTCTTT. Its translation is CASSLNQGSTEAFF. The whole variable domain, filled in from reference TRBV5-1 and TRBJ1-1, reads KAGVTQTPRYLIKTRGQQVTLSCSPISGHRSVSWYQQTPGQGLQFLFEYFSETQRNKGNFPGRFSGRQFSNSRSEMNVSTLELGDSALYLCASSLNQGSTEAFFGQGTRLTVV.

The CDR3 loop reads CASSLVAGDHEQYF. CDR3 nucleotides: TGTGCCAGCAGTTTAGTGGCGGGAGACCACGAGCAGTACTTC. The V and J genes are TRBV28 and TRBJ2-7; 7 bases are a match to TRBD2. The germline gives CDR1 MDHEN, CDR2 SYDVKM. The CDR3 extends over 14 amino acids. The trim removed 2 bases at V and 5 bases at J, leaving 6 bases unmatched.

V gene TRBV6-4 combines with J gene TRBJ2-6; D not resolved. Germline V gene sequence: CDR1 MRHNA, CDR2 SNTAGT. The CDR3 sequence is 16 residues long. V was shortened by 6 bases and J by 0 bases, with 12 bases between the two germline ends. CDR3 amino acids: CASSESSSSGANVLTF. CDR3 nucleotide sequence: TGTGCCAGCAGCGAAAGTTCTAGCTCTGGGGCCAACGTCCTGACTTTC.

DNA for the CDR3: TGTGCCATAGGGGTTAACTATGGCTACACCTTC. Amino acid sequence: CAIGVNYGYTF. The rearrangement links TRBV28 to TRBJ1-2; D is possibly TRBD1 (5 bases). Germline loops: CDR1 MDHEN, CDR2 SYDVKM. The germline V and J ends were trimmed by 10 bases and 1 base, with 7 bases remaining between them. CDR3 length: 11 residues.

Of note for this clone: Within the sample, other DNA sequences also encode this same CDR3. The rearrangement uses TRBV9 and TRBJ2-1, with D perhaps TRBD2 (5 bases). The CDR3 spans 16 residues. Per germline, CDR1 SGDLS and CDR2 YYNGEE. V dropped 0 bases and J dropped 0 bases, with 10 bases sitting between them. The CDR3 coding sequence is TGTGCCAGCAGCGTAGACGAAGGGAGCTCCTACAATGAGCAGTTCTTC. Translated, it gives CASSVDEGSSYNEQFF. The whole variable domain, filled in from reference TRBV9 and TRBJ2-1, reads DSGVTQTPKHLITATGQRVTLRCSPRSGDLSVYWYQQSLDQGLQFLIQYYNGEERAKGNILERFSAQQFPDLHSELNLSSLELGDSALYFCASSVDEGSSYNEQFFGPGTRLTVL.